This T cell receptor beta chain emerged from a study of CD8 T cells in Susac syndrome. The RNA, 0.5 to 1 ug, was put through reverse transcription using random hexamers. MiXCR, applied by TCRdb to the immunoSEQ multiplex PCR reads, yields one record per CDR3 protein. The sample has approximately 270,000 distinct CDR3 sequences; around 95% are singletons. Sequenced: CD4+ T cells from PBMCs. The clonotype originates from a human donor with multiple sclerosis.

CDR3 protein: CASSLGGRNGGDTQYF. In DNA, the CDR3 is TGTGCCAGCAGCCTCGGAGGGAGGAATGGCGGAGATACGCAGTATTTT. The chain uses TRBV7-3 and TRBJ2-3; a possible D gene is TRBD2 (6 bases). This CDR3 region has 16 residues. V lost 5 bases, J lost 5 bases, and 20 bases lay in between. The germline gives CDR1 SGHTA, CDR2 FQGTGA.